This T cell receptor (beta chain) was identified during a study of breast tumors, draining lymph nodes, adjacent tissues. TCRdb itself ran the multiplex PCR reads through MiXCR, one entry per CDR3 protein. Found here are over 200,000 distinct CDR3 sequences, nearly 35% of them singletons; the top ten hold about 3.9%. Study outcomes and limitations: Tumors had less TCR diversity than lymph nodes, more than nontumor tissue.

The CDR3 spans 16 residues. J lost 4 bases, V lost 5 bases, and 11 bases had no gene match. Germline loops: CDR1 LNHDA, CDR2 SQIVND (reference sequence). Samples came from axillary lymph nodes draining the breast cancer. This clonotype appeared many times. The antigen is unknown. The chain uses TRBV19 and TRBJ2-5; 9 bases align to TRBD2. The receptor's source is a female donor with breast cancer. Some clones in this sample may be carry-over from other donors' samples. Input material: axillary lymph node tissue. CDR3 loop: CASSLGTSRTGETQYF. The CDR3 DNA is TGTGCCAGTAGTTTAGGGACTAGCCGTACGGGAGAGACCCAGTACTTC.